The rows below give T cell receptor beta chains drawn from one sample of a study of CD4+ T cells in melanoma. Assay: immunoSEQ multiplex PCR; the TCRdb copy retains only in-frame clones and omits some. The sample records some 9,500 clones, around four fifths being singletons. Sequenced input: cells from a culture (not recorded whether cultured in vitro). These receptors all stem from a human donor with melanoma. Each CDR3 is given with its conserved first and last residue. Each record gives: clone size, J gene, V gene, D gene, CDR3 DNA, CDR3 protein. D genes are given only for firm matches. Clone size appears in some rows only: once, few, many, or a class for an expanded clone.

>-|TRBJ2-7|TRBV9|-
TGTGCCAGCAGCGTAGGGTGGGGGTTCTCCTACGAGCAGTACTTC
CASSVGWGFSYEQYF
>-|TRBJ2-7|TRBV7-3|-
TGTGCCAGCAGCTCGTATCTAACCCCTTACGAGCAGTACTTC
CASSSYLTPYEQYF
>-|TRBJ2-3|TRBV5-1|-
TGCGCCAGCAGCTTGGCACCGGAGCGCACAGATACGCAGTATTTT
CASSLAPERTDTQYF
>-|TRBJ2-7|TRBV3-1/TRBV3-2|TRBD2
TGTGCCAGCAGCCAAGAAAGCGGGGGGCCTACCTACGAGCAGTACTTC
CASSQESGGPTYEQYF
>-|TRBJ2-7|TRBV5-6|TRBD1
TGTGCCAGCAACTCCCGGACAGGGAACTACGAGCAGTACTTC
CASNSRTGNYEQYF
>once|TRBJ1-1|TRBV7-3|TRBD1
TGTGCCAGCAGCCGCGGACAGGGGGACACTGAAGCTTTCTTT
CASSRGQGDTEAFF
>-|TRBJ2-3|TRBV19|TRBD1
TGTGCCAGTAGTATAAGGGGGACAGAAACCACAGATACGCAGTATTTT
CASSIRGTETTDTQYF
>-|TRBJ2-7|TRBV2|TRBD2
TGTGCCAGCAGTGAAGGGGGGGGAAGGAACTACGAGCAGTACTTC
CASSEGGGRNYEQYF
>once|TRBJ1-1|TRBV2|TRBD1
TGTGCCACCGAATTCGACAGGGGCTCTGAAGCTTTCTTT
CATEFDRGSEAFF
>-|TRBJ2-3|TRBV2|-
TGTGCCAGCAGTAGGGTCGGACAGAGAACAGATACGCAGTATTTT
CASSRVGQRTDTQYF
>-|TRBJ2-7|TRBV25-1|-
TGTGCCAGCGGGGCGGCCTACGAGCAGTACTTC
CASGAAYEQYF
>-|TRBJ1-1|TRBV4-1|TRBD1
TGCGCCAGCCGCGACGGCCGGGCAGGGGGCTTTAAGAACACTGAAGCTTTCTTT
CASRDGRAGGFKNTEAFF
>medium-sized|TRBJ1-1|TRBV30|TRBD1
TGTGCCTGGAGCAGACAGGGGACTGAAGCTTTCTTT
CAWSRQGTEAFF
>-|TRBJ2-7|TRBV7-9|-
TGTGCCAGCAGCGATCCTCGAGGCAGGAGGACCTACGAGCAGTACTTC
CASSDPRGRRTYEQYF
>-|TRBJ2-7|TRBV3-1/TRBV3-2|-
TGTGCCAGCAGCCCCCTGGAATGGACAGTCCGCGAGCAGTACTTC
CASSPLEWTVREQYF
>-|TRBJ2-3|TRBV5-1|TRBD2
TGCGCCAGCAGCCCGGGACTAGCGGGGGGGCCAGGGGATACGCAGTATTTT
CASSPGLAGGPGDTQYF
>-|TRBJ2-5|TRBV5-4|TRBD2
TGTGCCAGCAGTCTTAATCCCAATAGCGGGGGCGAGACCCAGTACTTC
CASSLNPNSGGETQYF
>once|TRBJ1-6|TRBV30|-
TGTGCCTGGAACAGAGGGTCCTATAATTCACCCCTCCACTTT
CAWNRGSYNSPLHF
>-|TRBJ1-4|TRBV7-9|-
TGTGCCAGCAGCCCCGGCTGGGGTGGTGAAAAACTGTTTTTT
CASSPGWGGEKLFF
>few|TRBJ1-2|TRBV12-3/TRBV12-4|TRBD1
TGTGCCAGCAGTCCTCGGACAGGCAGTGGCTACACCTTC
CASSPRTGSGYTF
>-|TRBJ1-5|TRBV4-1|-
TGCGCCAGCAGCCAAGACGAACAGGGTCATCAGCCCCAGCATTTT
CASSQDEQGHQPQHF
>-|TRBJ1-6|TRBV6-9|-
TGTGCCAGCAGTTCGGGACCATATAATTCACCCCTCCACTTT
CASSSGPYNSPLHF
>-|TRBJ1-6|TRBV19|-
TGTGCCAGTAGTATCAAGACAGGTTGGGCTTCACCCCTCCACTTT
CASSIKTGWASPLHF
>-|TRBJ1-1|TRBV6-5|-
TGTGCCAGCAGTTCCGCCCGCACTGAAGCTTTCTTT
CASSSARTEAFF
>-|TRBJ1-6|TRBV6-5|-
TGTGCCAGCAGTTACTCGCCCCGGTCACCCCTCCACTTT
CASSYSPRSPLHF
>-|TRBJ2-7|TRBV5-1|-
TGCGCCAGCAGCTTGCGCGGGGGCCCTTCCTACGAGCGGTACTTC
CASSLRGGPSYERYF
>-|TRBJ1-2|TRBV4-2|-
TGTGCCAGCAGCCAAGATATCCGGGACACACGTCATGGCTACACCTTC
CASSQDIRDTRHGYTF
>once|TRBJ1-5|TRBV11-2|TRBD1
TGTGCCAGCAGCGGGGACAGGGGACAGCCCCAGCATTTT
CASSGDRGQPQHF
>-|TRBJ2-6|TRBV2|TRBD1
TGTGCCAGCAGGATAAGACAGGGCCGCTCTGGGGCCAACGTCCTGACTTTC
CASRIRQGRSGANVLTF
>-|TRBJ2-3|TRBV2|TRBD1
TGTGCCAGCTTCAGGGGGCCCACAGATACGCAGTATTTT
CASFRGPTDTQYF
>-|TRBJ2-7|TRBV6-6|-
TGTGCCAGCAGTTACCCAAACCGGGACAAGTCCTACGAGCAGTACTTC
CASSYPNRDKSYEQYF
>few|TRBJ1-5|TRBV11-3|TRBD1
TGTGCCAGCAGCTTGAAACAGGGGGCGTCTCAGCCCCAGCATTTT
CASSLKQGASQPQHF
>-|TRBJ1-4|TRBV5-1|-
TGCGCCAGCAGCTTGCTTTCGGGGGGTAATGAAAAACTGTTTTTT
CASSLLSGGNEKLFF
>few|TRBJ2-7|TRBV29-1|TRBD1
TGCAGCGTTGGGGGACAGGTAGGCGAGCAGTACTTC
CSVGGQVGEQYF
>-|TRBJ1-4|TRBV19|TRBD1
TGTGCCAGTATTAGGACGGGACAGCTAAATGAAAAACTGTTTTTT
CASIRTGQLNEKLFF
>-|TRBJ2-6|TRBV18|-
TGTGCCAGCTCATCGGTCTCTGGGGCCAACGTCCTGACTTTC
CASSSVSGANVLTF
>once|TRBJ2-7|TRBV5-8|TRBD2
TGTGCCAGCAGCCGGTTGCGGGGGGGAATCTACGAGCAGTACTTC
CASSRLRGGIYEQYF
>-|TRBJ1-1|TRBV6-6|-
TGTGCCAGCAGTTATGAGGGAGGCGCGCCTGAAGCTTTCTTT
CASSYEGGAPEAFF
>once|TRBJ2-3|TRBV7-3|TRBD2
TGTGCCAGCAGCGATACGGGGGGACCCACAGATACGCAGTATTTT
CASSDTGGPTDTQYF
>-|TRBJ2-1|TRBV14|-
TGTGCCAGCAGCCAGGGGGGGCACGGGGCCGAGCAGTTCTTC
CASSQGGHGAEQFF
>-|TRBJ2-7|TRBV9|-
TGTGCCAGCAGCGTAGAGGGAGGGGGGCGGGAGCAGTACTTC
CASSVEGGGREQYF
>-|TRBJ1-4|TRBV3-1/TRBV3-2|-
TGTGCCAGCAGCCAGGGACTCAATCTTCGTGGTGAAAAACTGTTTTTT
CASSQGLNLRGEKLFF
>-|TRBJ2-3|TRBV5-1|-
TGCGCCAGCAGCCGGAGCCGAGGGGCAGATACGCAGTATTTT
CASSRSRGADTQYF
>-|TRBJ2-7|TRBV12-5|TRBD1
TGTGCTAGTGGCCAGAGAACAGGGGCCAGCGACGAGCAGTACTTC
CASGQRTGASDEQYF